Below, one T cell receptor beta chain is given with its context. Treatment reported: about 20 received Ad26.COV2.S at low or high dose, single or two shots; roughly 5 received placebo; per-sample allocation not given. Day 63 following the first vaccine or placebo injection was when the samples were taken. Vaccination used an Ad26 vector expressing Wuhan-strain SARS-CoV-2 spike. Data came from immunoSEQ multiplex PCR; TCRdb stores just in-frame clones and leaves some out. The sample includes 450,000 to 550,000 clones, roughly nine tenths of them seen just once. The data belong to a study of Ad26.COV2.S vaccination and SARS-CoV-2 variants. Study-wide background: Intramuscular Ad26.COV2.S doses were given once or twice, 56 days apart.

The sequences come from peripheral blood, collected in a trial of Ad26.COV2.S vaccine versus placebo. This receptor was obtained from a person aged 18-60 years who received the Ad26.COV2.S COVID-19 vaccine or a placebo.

The CDR3 sequence: CASSAPSAQTIREKLFF. In DNA, the CDR3 is TGTGCCAGCAGCGCCCCCAGCGCCCAGACGATTCGAGAAAAACTGTTTTTT. The genes are TRBV11-2 and TRBJ1-4; the D is unclear. CDR3 length: 17 amino acids. Trimming pared 5 bases from V and 8 bases from J, leaving 24 bases between. Per germline, CDR1 SGHAT and CDR2 FQNNGV.